The rows below give T cell receptor beta chains drawn from one sample of a study of blood T cell repertoires in COVID-19. Measured with immunoSEQ multiplex PCR; TCRdb has only the in-frame clones, and not every one. The table lists about 200,000 clones, approximately 84% of them singletons. Sequencing used peripheral blood. These receptors were collected from a woman older than 75 with acute or convalescent COVID-19. The CDR3 runs from the conserved cysteine through the conserved F or W. The D gene is left open where the match is weak. Only part of the rows carry a size: once, few, many, or a class if the clone is expanded.

j_call d_call v_call clone_size cdr3_aa cdr3_nt
TRBJ1-1 TRBD1 TRBV18 - CASSGTGGVTEAFF TGTGCCAGCTCCGGGACAGGCGGGGTCACTGAAGCTTTCTTT
TRBJ1-1 TRBD1 TRBV27 - CASSKTGGITEAFF TGTGCCAGCAGTAAGACAGGGGGCATCACTGAAGCTTTCTTT
TRBJ1-6 - TRBV11-2 - CASSLVQGSSYNSPLHF TGTGCCAGCAGCTTAGTGCAGGGTTCGTCCTATAATTCACCCCTCCACTTT
TRBJ1-5 TRBD1 TRBV10-1 - CAANAEGDRGCTSTNQPQHF TGCGCCGCCAATGCCGAGGGGGACAGGGGGTGTACTAGTACCAATCAGCCCCAGCATTTT
TRBJ2-7 TRBD2 TRBV3-1/TRBV3-2 - CASSRLLAPVYEQYF TGTGCCAGCAGCCGCCTACTAGCGCCAGTATACGAGCAGTACTTC
TRBJ2-1 TRBD1 TRBV11-1 few CASTLGQGKVNEQFF TGTGCCAGCACCTTGGGACAGGGAAAGGTCAATGAGCAGTTCTTC
TRBJ2-2 TRBD2 TRBV2 - CASGGRNTGELFF TGTGCCAGCGGCGGGAGGAACACCGGGGAGCTGTTTTTT
TRBJ1-3 - TRBV7-2 - CASSLLEVPGNTIYF TGTGCCAGCAGCTTATTAGAGGTACCCGGAAACACCATATATTTT
TRBJ1-6 - TRBV19 - CASSITGDYNSPLHF TGTGCCAGTAGTATAACAGGAGATTATAATTCACCCCTCCACTTT
TRBJ2-5 TRBD1 TRBV6-5 once CASSYLPTGEETQYF TGTGCCAGCAGTTACCTCCCCACAGGGGAAGAGACCCAGTACTTC
TRBJ1-6 - TRBV18 - CASSPAGSHNSPLHF TGTGCCAGCTCACCGGCCGGGTCTCATAATTCACCCCTCCACTTT
TRBJ2-2 TRBD1 TRBV19 - CASSIYTGTGITGELFF TGTGCCAGTAGTATTTACACCGGGACAGGGATCACCGGGGAGCTGTTTTTT
TRBJ1-3 - TRBV29-1 few CSASSGNTIYF TGCAGCGCGTCCTCGGGGAACACCATATATTTT
TRBJ1-4 TRBD1 TRBV10-3 - CAISKRTGGDEKLFF TGTGCCATCAGTAAAAGGACAGGGGGCGATGAAAAACTGTTTTTT
TRBJ1-2 TRBD1 TRBV11-2 - CASSLEGIFGPTGGF TGTGCCAGCAGCTTAGAGGGGATCTTCGGTCCGACAGGGGGCTTC
TRBJ1-1 - TRBV4-1 few CASSPADRSYTEAFF TGCGCCAGCAGCCCGGCAGACAGGTCCTACACTGAAGCTTTCTTT
TRBJ1-4 - TRBV30 - CAGQATTNEKLFF TGTGCCGGGCAGGCCACAACTAATGAAAAACTGTTTTTT
TRBJ1-1 - TRBV5-6 - CASSLAGGPSNTEAFF TGTGCCAGCAGCTTGGCGGGAGGCCCATCGAACACTGAAGCTTTCTTT
TRBJ2-3 TRBD2 TRBV14 - CASSQLRGGGTDTQYF TGTGCCAGCAGCCAACTGCGGGGGGGCGGCACAGATACGCAGTATTTT
TRBJ1-6 - TRBV28 - CASGLPQQGPPLHF TGTGCCAGCGGCCTTCCCCAACAGGGACCACCCCTCCACTTT
TRBJ2-7 TRBD1 TRBV19 - CASSTTGVGGEQYF TGTGCCAGTAGTACCACAGGGGTTGGAGGCGAGCAGTACTTC
TRBJ2-3 TRBD2 TRBV24-1 - CATSDSGRALDTDTQYF TGTGCCACCAGTGATAGCGGGAGGGCCCTCGACACAGATACGCAGTATTTT
TRBJ2-7 TRBD1 TRBV9 - CASSVLGQGGEQYF TGTGCCAGCAGCGTACTGGGACAGGGTGGCGAGCAGTACTTC
TRBJ1-4 - TRBV18 - CASSPPGSPGEKLFF TGTGCCAGCTCACCACCCGGAAGTCCGGGTGAAAAACTGTTTTTT
TRBJ2-1 TRBD2 TRBV7-6 - CASSPGTSGNNEQFF TGTGCCAGCAGCCCGGGGACTAGCGGGAACAATGAGCAGTTCTTC
TRBJ1-6 - TRBV19 once CASTDRARNSPLHF TGTGCCAGTACGGACAGAGCCCGTAATTCACCCCTCCACTTT
TRBJ2-1 TRBD1 TRBV24-1 once CATSGLLGQGNINEQFF TGTGCCACCAGTGGTCTCCTGGGACAGGGAAACATAAATGAGCAGTTCTTC
TRBJ1-1 TRBD1 TRBV2 - CASSDYRGRRGNTEAFF TGTGCCAGCAGTGACTACAGGGGTCGGAGGGGTAACACTGAAGCTTTCTTT
TRBJ2-1 - TRBV24-1 - CATSGTTVTGQFF TGTGCCACCAGTGGTACCACGGTAACGGGGCAGTTCTTC
TRBJ1-1 - TRBV18 few CASSGLDNTEAFF TGTGCCAGCTCAGGCCTAGACAACACTGAAGCTTTCTTT
TRBJ2-1 - TRBV1 - CTSSQCLSRGGSNEQFF TGCACCAGCAGCCAGTGCCTCTCTCGCGGGGGGTCCAATGAGCAGTTCTTC
TRBJ2-1 TRBD1 TRBV2 - CASTRTGAYNEQFF TGTGCCAGCACACGGACAGGGGCATACAATGAGCAGTTCTTC
TRBJ1-2 - TRBV10-3 - CAIRDTLGYGYTF TGTGCCATCAGGGACACCCTGGGGTATGGCTACACCTTC
TRBJ1-4 - TRBV7-9 - CASRRTVGGEKLFF TGTGCCAGCAGAAGGACCGTGGGGGGTGAAAAACTGTTTTTT
TRBJ1-5 - TRBV19 - CASTVGGYQPQHF TGTGCCAGTACTGTCGGGGGGTATCAGCCCCAGCATTTT
TRBJ1-2 TRBD1 TRBV15 - CATSRDQGGYGYTF TGTGCCACCAGCAGAGATCAGGGGGGCTATGGCTACACCTTC
TRBJ2-1 TRBD2 TRBV20-1 - CSASFPSGMGSYNEQFF TGCAGTGCTAGTTTCCCTAGCGGGATGGGCTCCTACAATGAGCAGTTCTTC
TRBJ1-3 - TRBV28 - CASNNYRVSGNTIYF TGTGCCAGCAATAATTACAGGGTTTCTGGAAACACCATATATTTT
TRBJ2-7 - TRBV5-4 few CASSLTGPGSYEQYF TGTGCCAGCAGCTTAACCGGGCCAGGGTCCTACGAGCAGTACTTC
TRBJ2-3 - TRBV11-2 - CASSRRRSGNTDTQYF TGTGCCAGCAGCCGCCGGAGGAGCGGAAACACAGATACGCAGTATTTT
TRBJ2-7 - TRBV6-5 - CASSSGQFYEQYF TGTGCCAGCAGTTCCGGACAGTTCTACGAGCAGTACTTC
TRBJ2-1 - TRBV28 few CASSLWIVGGEQFF TGTGCCAGCAGTTTATGGATCGTAGGGGGAGAGCAGTTCTTC
TRBJ1-1 - TRBV5-1 - CASSLGAGNMNTEAFF TGCGCCAGCAGCTTGGGGGCAGGGAACATGAACACTGAAGCTTTCTTT
TRBJ2-1 - TRBV3-1/TRBV3-2 - CASSQVREQFF TGTGCCAGCAGCCAAGTCAGAGAGCAGTTCTTC
TRBJ2-1 - TRBV4-1 - CASSQGAQPPYNEQFF TGCGCCAGCAGCCAAGGAGCACAGCCTCCCTACAATGAGCAGTTCTTC
TRBJ1-2 TRBD1 TRBV6-5 - CASRTGGAGGYGYTF TGTGCCAGTAGGACAGGGGGCGCCGGGGGGTATGGCTACACCTTC
TRBJ2-1 TRBD1 TRBV2 once CASRPSGGLINEQFF TGTGCCAGCAGGCCTTCAGGGGGTCTTATCAATGAGCAGTTCTTC